This TCR beta chain is drawn from a study of response to subunit inactivated influenza vaccine (dated by TCRdb to the late 2010s). Turning to the overall study: Deep quantitative profiling of the T cell receptor repertoire was used in the study to follow responses to a trivalent subunit inactivated influenza vaccine. Overall results and qualifications from the work: The authors proposed that each seasonal influenza vaccination may bring in only a limited number of new T cells.

This clonotype has only a few counts. What this receptor recognizes is not known. Per-base qualities were not stored, and no clone one base away is much larger. V sheds 5 bases and J sheds 7 bases, leaving 14 bases between their ends. From the cysteine up to the phenylalanine, the CDR3 has a length of 14 residues. The entry retains the CDR3 DNA only, 42 bases that are in frame from base 1. Per the germline V gene (reference sequence), LGHDT is the CDR1 and YNNKEL is the CDR2. The library relied on RT-PCR. Instrument on record: Illumina HiSeq 2500. TCRdb reprocessing: public reads trimmed at Q25 with fastp, clones called with MiXCR, in-frame beta chains kept. CDR3 protein duplicates are merged, each entry listing the most common genes and DNA. This sample holds over 750,000 distinct CDR3 sequences; 21% were observed only once. Together, the top ten hold roughly a tenth of the sample.

The sample was PBMCs from blood, taken around 5 days after vaccination. The clonotype was recovered from a man aged 50 to 60 who received an inactivated influenza vaccine. Donor details come from another sample of the same person, matched by shared clones. The rearrangement joined TRBV3-1 to TRBJ2-2; TRBD2 is possibly the D segment (5 matching bases). The sequenced DNA: TGTGCCAGCAGCTTTACTTTAGGGAGCGGGGAGCTGTTTTTT. Translated, it gives CASSFTLGSGELFF.